This T cell receptor beta chain emerged from a study of T cells in Graves' hyperthyroidism and ophthalmopathy. Study-wide findings and caveats: In the blood, most expanded thyroid clonotypes above 0.001 appeared as well.

V lost 0 bases and J 4 bases, leaving 14 bases between the germline ends. The CDR3 is 16 residues long. Germline assignment: CDR1 SGHRS and CDR2 YFSETQ. On this clonotype itself: Its antigen is not known.

In patients aged 18 to 65, hyperthyroidism was newly diagnosed, with duration under 2 months. Uncontrolled infection, other autoimmune disease, pregnancy and lactation each barred patients from inclusion. The diagnostic basis comprised clinical symptoms, serum thyroxine and TRAb, thyroid ultrasound and orbital computed tomography. The source material, RNA transcripts, was used to amplify TCR beta CDR3 regions. The TCR CDR3 first-round RT-PCR relied on the HTBI primer set. TCRdb re-derived calls from the multiplex PCR reads in MiXCR, one entry per CDR3 protein. The sample carries hundreds of thousands of distinct CDR3 sequences, roughly 15% recorded once.

The chain is built from TRBV5-1 and TRBJ2-1, with TRBD2 as a possible D gene (6 bases). Sequences were obtained from blood. The sequence derives from a woman aged 30 to 39 with Graves' hyperthyroidism. CDR3 in DNA: TGCGCCAGCAGCTTGGGTGGAGGGATCAGATACAATGAGCAGTTCTTC. Translated, it gives CASSLGGGIRYNEQFF.